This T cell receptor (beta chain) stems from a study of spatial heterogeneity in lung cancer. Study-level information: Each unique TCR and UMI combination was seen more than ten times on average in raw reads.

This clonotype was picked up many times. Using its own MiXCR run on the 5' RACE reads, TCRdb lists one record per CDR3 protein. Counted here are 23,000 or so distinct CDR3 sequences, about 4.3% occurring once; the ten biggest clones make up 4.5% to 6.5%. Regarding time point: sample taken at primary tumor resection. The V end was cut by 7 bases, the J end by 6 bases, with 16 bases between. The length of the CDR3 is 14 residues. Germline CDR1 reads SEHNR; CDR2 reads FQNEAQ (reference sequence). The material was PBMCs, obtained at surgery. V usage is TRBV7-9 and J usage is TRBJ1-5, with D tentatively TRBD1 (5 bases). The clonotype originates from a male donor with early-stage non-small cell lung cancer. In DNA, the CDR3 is TGTGCCAGCACCCCAGGGACTTCGGGTCAGCCCCAGCATTTT. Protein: CASTPGTSGQPQHF.